Below, 12 T cell receptor beta chains from the same sample are listed, as sequenced in a study of shared clonotypes between healthy human individuals. Profiled with immunoSEQ multiplex PCR; TCRdb holds only in-frame clones, not every one. The data show roughly 760,000 clones, with around two thirds seen just once and approximately 1.7% held by the top ten. Sequencing was carried out using memory CD4+ T cells sorted from blood. Subset defined: CD45RA-negative fraction. The receptors were gathered from a woman between 25 and 40 years old in good health.

The J gene is TRBJ2-1, the V gene TRBV11-2, with 9 bases that match TRBD2. The germline V gene encodes CDR1 SGHAT and CDR2 FQNNGV. The V and J ends lost 5 bases and 7 bases, in that order; junction bases with no gene match: 12. The CDR3 consists of 16 residues. The CDR3 sequence: CASSARGGRALNEQFF. CDR3 coding DNA: TGTGCCAGCAGCGCAAGGGGCGGGAGGGCCCTAAATGAGCAGTTCTTC.

The rearrangement links TRBV14 to TRBJ1-2, with TRBD1 identical over 8 bases. Per germline, CDR1 SGHDN and CDR2 FVKESK. CDR3 length: 13 amino acids. Trimming took 0 bases from V and 8 from J; bases not matched to a gene: 2. This CDR3 reads CASSQDRTGGYTF. The CDR3 bases are TGTGCCAGCAGCCAAGACCGGACAGGGGGCTACACCTTC.

The chain combines TRBV2 with TRBJ2-2; no clear D. CDR1 is SNHLY and CDR2 is FYNNEI in the germline V gene. The CDR3 runs to 14 residues. Trimming took off 2 bases at V and 7 bases at J, with 11 bases between the two ends. The CDR3 DNA is TGTGCCAGCAGTGAAATCAGGAGCTACGGGGAGCTGTTTTTT. Protein: CASSEIRSYGELFF.

This chain uses TRBV7-8 with TRBJ2-1, with D perhaps assigned TRBD1 or TRBD2 (5 bases each). The CDR3 is 14 amino acids. V lost 5 bases, J lost 10 bases, and 18 bases lay in between. In germline, CDR1 is SGHVS, CDR2 FQNEAQ. The CDR3 nucleotides are TGTGCCAGCAGCCAGTCCCGGGGACGTCAGGAGCAGTTCTTC. Translating it yields CASSQSRGRQEQFF.

V gene TRBV2 combines with J gene TRBJ1-1; 9 bases agree with TRBD1. Germline values: CDR1 SNHLY, CDR2 FYNNEI. V shed 5 bases, J shed 10 bases, and the junction held 2 bases outside the gene matches. The CDR3 is 11 residues long. The CDR3 DNA follows: TGTGCCAGCAGTTCACAGGGGGCAGCTTTCTTT. This codes for CASSSQGAAFF.

There are a few counts of this clone. The chain carries TRBV11-2 and TRBJ1-1, with D hard to call. The length of the CDR3 is 13 residues. The germline V and J ends were trimmed by 5 bases and 11 bases, with 18 bases remaining between them. Per the germline V gene, CDR1 is SGHAT and CDR2 is FQNNGV. The CDR3: CASSAGRSSRAFF. CDR3 sequence (DNA): TGTGCCAGCAGCGCCGGACGCTCCTCTCGGGCTTTCTTT.

This chain joins TRBV2 and TRBJ2-3; D remains ambiguous. V dropped 7 bases and J dropped 0 bases, with 11 bases sitting between them. The CDR3 consists of 14 residues. Germline CDR1 SNHLY, CDR2 FYNNEI. In nucleotides, the CDR3 is TGTGCCAGCACAATAAAAACTAGCACAGATACGCAGTATTTT. This sequence encodes CASTIKTSTDTQYF.

The V gene is TRBV27, the J gene TRBJ1-1; tentative D call: TRBD1 (6 bases). Germline V lookup: CDR1 MNHEY, CDR2 SMNVEV (reference sequence). With 6 bases removed from V and 1 base from J, the gap between germline ends came to 12 bases. The length of the CDR3 is 14 residues. This chain's CDR3 is CASRPRGRNTEAFF. The CDR3 region has the DNA TGTGCCAGCAGGCCTCGGGGGCGGAACACTGAAGCTTTCTTT.

This chain uses TRBV5-1 with TRBJ2-1, with 11 positions matching TRBD2. V shed 0 bases and J 7 bases; nucleotides not matched to a gene: 6. CDR3 length: 16 residues. The V gene's germline CDR1 is SGHRS and CDR2 YFSETQ. The CDR3 sequence is CASSLATSGRKNEQFF. Written as DNA, the CDR3 is TGCGCCAGCAGCTTGGCTACTAGCGGGAGAAAAAATGAGCAGTTCTTC.

The chain uses TRBV21-1 and TRBJ1-4; the DNA was not compared with TRBD1, the D call given in the table. TRBV21-1 is a pseudogene segment. The length of the CDR3 is 14 residues. The CDR3, as DNA: TGTGCCAGCGAGAGAACAGGGACGGGGGAAAAACTGTTTTTT. Protein sequence: CASERTGTGEKLFF.

The CDR3, as DNA: TGTGCCAGCTCACCGCTAGCGGGCGCGAACACCGGGGAGCTGTTTTTT. This translates into CASSPLAGANTGELFF. This rearrangement joins TRBV18 to TRBJ2-2; 8 bases agree with TRBD2. The V and J ends lost 3 bases and 0 bases, in that order; junction bases with no gene match: 3. CDR1 is KGHSH and CDR2 is LQKENI in the germline V gene. The CDR3 has 16 amino acids.

This clone was counted only a few times. The chain carries TRBV10-2 and TRBJ2-7, with a tentative D call TRBD1 (6 bases). The germline gives CDR1 WSHSY, CDR2 SAAADI. V shed 5 bases and J shed 0 bases, with 17 bases lying between them. The CDR3 runs 16 residues. The CDR3 spells CASSSTGQGTSYEQYF. In nucleotides, the CDR3 is TGCGCCAGCAGTTCCACCGGCCAGGGGACCTCCTACGAGCAGTACTTC.